The present T cell receptor beta chain was sequenced within a study of blood T cell repertoires in COVID-19. Libraries were prepared by immunoSEQ multiplex PCR; TCRdb keeps only in-frame clonotypes and omits some of them. The sample carries around 200,000 clones, roughly 81% recorded once. In this sample, this clone turned up a few times. The CDR3 has 15 amino acids. V was cut by 5 bases and J by 2 bases, with 13 bases left in between. Germline CDR1 reads MNHEY; CDR2 reads SMNVEV (reference sequence). The material sequenced was peripheral blood. V gene TRBV27 combines with J gene TRBJ1-5; no reliable D call. The clonotype originates from an elderly woman with acute or convalescent COVID-19. CDR3 sequence (DNA): TGTGCCAGCAGTCCCGACTGGAGTGGCAATCAGCCCCAGCATTTT. Encoded protein: CASSPDWSGNQPQHF.